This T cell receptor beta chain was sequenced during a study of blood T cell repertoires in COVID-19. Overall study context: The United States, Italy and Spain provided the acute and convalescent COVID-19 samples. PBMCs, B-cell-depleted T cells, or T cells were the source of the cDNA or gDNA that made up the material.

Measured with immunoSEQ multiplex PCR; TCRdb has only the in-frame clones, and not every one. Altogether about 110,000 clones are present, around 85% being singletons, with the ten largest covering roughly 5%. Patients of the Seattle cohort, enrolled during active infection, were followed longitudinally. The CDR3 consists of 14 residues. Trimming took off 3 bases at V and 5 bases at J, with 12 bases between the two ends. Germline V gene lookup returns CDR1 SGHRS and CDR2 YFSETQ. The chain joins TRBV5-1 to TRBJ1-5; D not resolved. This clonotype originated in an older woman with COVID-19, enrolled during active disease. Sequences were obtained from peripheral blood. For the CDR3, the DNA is TGCGCCAGCAGCTCCGGTGGAGGCGATCAGCCCCAGCATTTT. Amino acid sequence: CASSSGGGDQPQHF.